The 11 T cell receptor beta chains presented below share a single source sample, sequenced in a study of blood T cell repertoires in COVID-19. Generated by immunoSEQ multiplex PCR, the TCRdb table keeps only in-frame clones and is missing some. Of about 160,000 clones listed, 85% are singletons. The material sequenced was peripheral blood. The receptors were gathered from a man in his forties with acute or convalescent COVID-19.

V is TRBV24-1 and J is TRBJ1-1; the D is unclear. The CDR3 is 12 residues long. V gave up 7 bases and J gave up 8 bases, with 13 bases separating them. CDR1 KGHDR and CDR2 SFDVKD come from the germline V gene. The CDR3 sequence is CATSRGVGEAFF. The CDR3 coding sequence is TGTGCCACCAGCCGCGGGGTCGGAGAAGCTTTCTTT.

The chain is built from TRBV18 and TRBJ1-1, with a possible D match to TRBD1 (6 bases). Trimming removed 2 bases from V and 10 bases from J, with 20 bases in between. Germline assignment: CDR1 KGHSH and CDR2 LQKENI. CDR3 length: 15 residues. The CDR3 DNA reads TGTGCCAGCTCACCAACCGACAGGCCTGTTATCTCAGCTTTCTTT. Translated, it gives CASSPTDRPVISAFF. Drawing the rest from reference TRBV18 and TRBJ1-1, the complete variable domain is NAGVMQNPRHLVRRRGQEARLRCSPMKGHSHVYWYRQLPEEGLKFMVYLQKENIIDESGMPKERFSAEFPKEGPSILRIQQVVRGDSAAYFCASSPTDRPVISAFFGQGTRLTVV.

CDR3 nucleotides: TGCGCCAGCAGCCAAGAGCTTTTCGGCGGGTCGGACACCATATATTTT. This encodes CASSQELFGGSDTIYF. The rearrangement joins TRBV4-3 to TRBJ1-3, with no clear D. Germline lookup yields CDR1 LGHNA and CDR2 YSLEER. The V gene lost 0 bases and the J gene lost 8 bases, with 17 bases spanning the gap. CDR3 size: 16 residues.

V usage is TRBV30 and J usage is TRBJ2-3; 7 nucleotides line up with TRBD2. This CDR3 has 14 amino acids. After removal of 1 base from V and 3 bases from J, the junction contained 4 bases not matched to a gene. Germline CDR1 GTSNPN, CDR2 SVGIG (reference sequence). This CDR3 reads CAWSGEGLTDTQYF. The CDR3 bases are TGTGCCTGGAGTGGGGAGGGATTGACAGATACGCAGTATTTT.

This clone has only one observation. This chain uses TRBV5-6 with TRBJ1-2; 7 nucleotides line up with TRBD1. Germline V gene sequence: CDR1 SGHDT, CDR2 YYEEEE. Trimming at V came to 2 bases and at J to 8 bases, leaving 12 bases not matched to a gene. The CDR3 totals 15 residues. CDR3 amino acids: CASSFGDRVEKGYTF. The CDR3 nucleotides are TGTGCCAGCAGCTTTGGAGACAGGGTTGAAAAAGGCTACACCTTC.

This chain links TRBV27 with TRBJ2-2; 7 nucleotides align to TRBD1. The CDR3 spans 17 residues. Germline CDR1 reads MNHEY; CDR2 reads SMNVEV (reference sequence). With V trimmed by 1 base and J by 4 bases, 9 bases remained unmatched. CDR3 DNA: TGTGCCAGCAGTTTATTTGACAGGGTGCTTACCACCGGGGAGCTGTTTTTT. This gives the protein CASSLFDRVLTTGELFF.

The chain carries TRBV11-2 and TRBJ1-2; D is undetermined. The germline V gene encodes CDR1 SGHAT and CDR2 FQNNGV. V was shortened by 0 bases and J by 3 bases, with 8 bases between the two germline ends. This CDR3 has 14 residues. Here the CDR3 DNA reads TGTGCCAGCAGCTTAGAATCCGGGGACTATGGCTACACCTTC. Translated, it gives CASSLESGDYGYTF.

In DNA form, the CDR3 reads TGTGCCAGCAGCCAGGGTCAGGATCCAGGGGAAAAACTGTTTTTT. It yields the protein CASSQGQDPGEKLFF. The chain is built from TRBV4-2 and TRBJ1-4, with D perhaps TRBD1 (5 bases). The germline V gene encodes CDR1 LGHNA and CDR2 YNFKEQ. The CDR3 loop spans 15 amino acids. Trimming left V 3 bases short and J 8 bases short, with 16 bases between.

The rearrangement joins TRBV12-3 or TRBV12-4 to TRBJ1-5; D not resolved. The V gene lost 3 bases and the J gene lost 5 bases, with 8 bases spanning the gap. This CDR3 comprises 13 residues. This CDR3 is CASSFTGYQPQHF. CDR3 DNA sequence: TGTGCCAGCAGTTTTACCGGGTATCAGCCCCAGCATTTT.

The V gene is TRBV5-6, the J gene TRBJ2-5; no reliable D call. This CDR3 region has 13 residues. V lost 4 bases to trimming and J lost 4 bases, with 11 bases between them. Germline-derived CDR1 and CDR2 are SGHDT and YYEEEE. As DNA, the CDR3 is TGTGCCAGCAGCCGAATTTATAGAGAGACCCAGTACTTC. Translation gives CASSRIYRETQYF.

The chain recombines TRBV3-1 (or the pseudogene TRBV3-2) with TRBJ2-7; D remains unclear. The CDR3 extends over 13 amino acids. V was clipped by 2 bases and J by 4 bases, with 9 bases between them. CDR1 and CDR2 (germline): LGHDT, YNNKEL (reference sequence). CDR3 region: CASSQTNVYEQYF. The CDR3 DNA is TGTGCCAGCAGCCAAACTAATGTGTACGAGCAGTACTTC.